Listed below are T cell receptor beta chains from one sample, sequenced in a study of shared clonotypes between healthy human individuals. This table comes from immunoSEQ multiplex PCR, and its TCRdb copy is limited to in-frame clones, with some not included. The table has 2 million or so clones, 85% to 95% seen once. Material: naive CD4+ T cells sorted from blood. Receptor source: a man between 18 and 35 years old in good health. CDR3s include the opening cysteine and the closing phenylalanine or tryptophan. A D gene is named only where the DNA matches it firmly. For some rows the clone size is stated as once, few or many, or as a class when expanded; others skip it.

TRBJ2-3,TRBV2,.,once,CASRPRGTVLPDTQYF,TGTGCCAGCAGACCCAGGGGGACTGTGCTCCCAGATACGCAGTATTTT
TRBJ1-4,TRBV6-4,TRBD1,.,CASRGQGANEKLFF,TGTGCCAGCAGGGGACAGGGGGCTAATGAAAAACTGTTTTTT
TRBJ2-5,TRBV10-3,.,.,CAISESEAGETQYF,TGTGCCATCAGTGAGTCTGAGGCCGGAGAGACCCAGTACTTC
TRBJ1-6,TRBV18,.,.,CASSSLGVSGPNSPLHF,TGTGCCAGCTCATCCCTGGGAGTCTCGGGGCCGAATTCACCCCTCCACTTT
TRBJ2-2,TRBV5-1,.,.,CASSLNHGDTGELFF,TGCGCCAGCAGCTTGAATCACGGGGACACCGGGGAGCTGTTTTTT
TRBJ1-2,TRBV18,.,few,CASSPGYRLGGYTF,TGTGCCAGCTCACCGGGTTACCGGTTGGGGGGCTACACCTTC
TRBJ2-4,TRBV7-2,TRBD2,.,CASSAGLVGNIQYF,TGTGCCAGCAGCGCCGGACTAGTTGGGAACATTCAGTACTTC
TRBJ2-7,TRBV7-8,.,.,CASSLLDSYYEQYF,TGTGCCAGCAGCTTATTGGACAGCTACTACGAGCAGTACTTC
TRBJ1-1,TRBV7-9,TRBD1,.,CASSPPNRDRAEAFF,TGTGCCAGCAGCCCCCCCAACCGGGACAGGGCTGAAGCTTTCTTT
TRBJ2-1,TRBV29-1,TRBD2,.,CSTRAGGAPNEQFF,TGCAGTACTAGGGCGGGGGGGGCCCCGAATGAGCAGTTCTTC
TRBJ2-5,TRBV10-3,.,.,CAISPGRGETQYF,TGTGCCATCAGCCCCGGACGGGGAGAGACCCAGTACTTC
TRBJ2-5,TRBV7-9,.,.,CASSLGGETGYQETQYF,TGTGCCAGCAGCTTAGGAGGTGAGACAGGATACCAAGAGACCCAGTACTTC
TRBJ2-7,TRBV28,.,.,CASSLSGVSGEQYF,TGTGCCAGCAGTTTATCCGGGGTCTCGGGCGAGCAGTACTTC
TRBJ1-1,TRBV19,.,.,CASSMVRVNTEAFF,TGTGCCAGTAGTATGGTTAGGGTGAACACTGAAGCTTTCTTT
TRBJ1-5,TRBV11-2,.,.,CASSLLGGNQPQHF,TGTGCCAGCAGCTTATTGGGGGGCAATCAGCCCCAGCATTTT
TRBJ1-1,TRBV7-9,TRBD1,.,CASSPPGTGGTEAFF,TGTGCCAGTTCCCCCCCCGGGACAGGGGGTACTGAAGCTTTCTTT
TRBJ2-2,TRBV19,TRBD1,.,CASSNGQGAGTGELFF,TGTGCCAGTAGTAACGGGCAGGGGGCTGGCACCGGGGAGCTGTTTTTT
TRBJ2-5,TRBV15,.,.,CATSRSGETQYF,TGTGCCACCAGCAGATCGGGAGAGACCCAGTACTTC
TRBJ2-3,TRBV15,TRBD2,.,CATSTRLAGPTDTQYF,TGTGCCACCAGCACCCGACTAGCGGGGCCCACAGATACGCAGTATTTT
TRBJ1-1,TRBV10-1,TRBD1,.,CASSDTGGASTEAFF,TGCGCCAGCAGTGATACAGGGGGCGCGAGCACTGAAGCTTTCTTT
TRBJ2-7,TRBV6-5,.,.,CASGRRANYEQYF,TGTGCCAGCGGGAGGCGGGCCAACTACGAGCAGTACTTC
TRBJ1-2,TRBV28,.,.,CASSLSQGHNYGYTF,TGTGCCAGCAGTTTAAGTCAGGGTCACAACTATGGCTACACCTTC
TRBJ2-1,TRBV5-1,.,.,CASSLNSPDYNEQFF,TGCGCCAGCAGCTTGAATAGCCCCGACTACAATGAGCAGTTCTTC